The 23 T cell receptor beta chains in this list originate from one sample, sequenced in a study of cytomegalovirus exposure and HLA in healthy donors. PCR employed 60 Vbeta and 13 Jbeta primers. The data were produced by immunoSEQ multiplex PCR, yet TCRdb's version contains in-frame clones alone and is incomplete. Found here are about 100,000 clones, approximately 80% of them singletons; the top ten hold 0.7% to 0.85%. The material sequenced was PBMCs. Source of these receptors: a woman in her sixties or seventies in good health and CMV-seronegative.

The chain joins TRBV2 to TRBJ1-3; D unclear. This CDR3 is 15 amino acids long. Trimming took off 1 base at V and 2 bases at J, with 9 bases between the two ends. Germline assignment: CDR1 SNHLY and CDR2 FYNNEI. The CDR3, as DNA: TGTGCCAGCAGTGAAGTGGTTGAGGCTGGAAACACCATATATTTT. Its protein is CASSEVVEAGNTIYF. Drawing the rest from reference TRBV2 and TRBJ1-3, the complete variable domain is EPEVTQTPSHQVTQMGQEVILRCVPISNHLYFYWYRQILGQKVEFLVSFYNNEISEKSEIFDDQFSVERPDGSNFTLKIRSTKLEDSAMYFCASSEVVEAGNTIYFGEGSWLTVV.

The CDR3 sequence is CASSLWAGEVGYGYTF. CDR3 sequence (DNA): TGTGCCAGCAGCTTGTGGGCAGGGGAAGTAGGCTATGGCTACACCTTC. V usage is TRBV5-6 and J usage is TRBJ1-2; D is possibly TRBD1 (6 bases). The CDR3 is made up of 16 amino acids. V was cut by 1 base and J by 4 bases, with 17 bases left in between. Germline CDR1 is SGHDT and CDR2 is YYEEEE.

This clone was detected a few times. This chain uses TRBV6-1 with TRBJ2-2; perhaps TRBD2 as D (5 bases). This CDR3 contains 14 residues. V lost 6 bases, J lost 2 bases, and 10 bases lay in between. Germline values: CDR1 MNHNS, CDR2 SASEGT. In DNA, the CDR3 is TGTGCCAGCAGGCTAGCAGAAAACACCGGGGAGCTGTTTTTT. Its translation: CASRLAENTGELFF.

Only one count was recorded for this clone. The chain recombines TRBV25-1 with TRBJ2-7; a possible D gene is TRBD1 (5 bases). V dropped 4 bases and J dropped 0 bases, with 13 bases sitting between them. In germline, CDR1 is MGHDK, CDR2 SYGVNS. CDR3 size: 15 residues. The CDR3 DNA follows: TGTGCCAGCAGTGGACGGCAGGGCCTCTCCTACGAGCAGTACTTC. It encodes CASSGRQGLSYEQYF.

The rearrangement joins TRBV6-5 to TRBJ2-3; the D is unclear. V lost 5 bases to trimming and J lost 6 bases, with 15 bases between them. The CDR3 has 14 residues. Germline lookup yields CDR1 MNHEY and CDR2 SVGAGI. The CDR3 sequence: CASSRGRFVDTQYF. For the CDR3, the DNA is TGTGCCAGCAGTCGAGGCCGCTTCGTTGATACGCAGTATTTT.

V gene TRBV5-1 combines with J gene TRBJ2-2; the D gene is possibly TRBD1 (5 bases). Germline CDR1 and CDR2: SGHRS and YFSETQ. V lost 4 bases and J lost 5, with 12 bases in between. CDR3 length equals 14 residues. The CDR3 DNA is TGCGCCAGCAGCGTCTCCAGACAGACCGGGGAGCTGTTTTTT. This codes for CASSVSRQTGELFF.

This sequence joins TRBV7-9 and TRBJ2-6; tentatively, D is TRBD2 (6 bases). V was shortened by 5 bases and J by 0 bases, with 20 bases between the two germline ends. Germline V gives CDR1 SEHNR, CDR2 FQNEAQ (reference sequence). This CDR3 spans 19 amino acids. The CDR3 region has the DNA TGTGCCAGCAGCCACCCTGGGGGGAGCGCCTACTCTGGGGCCAACGTCCTGACTTTC. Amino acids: CASSHPGGSAYSGANVLTF. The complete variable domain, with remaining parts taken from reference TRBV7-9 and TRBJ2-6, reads DTGVSQNPRHKITKRGQNVTFRCDPISEHNRLYWYRQTLGQGPEFLTYFQNEAQLEKSRLLSDRFSAERPKGSFSTLEIQRTEQGDSAMYLCASSHPGGSAYSGANVLTFGAGSRLTVL.

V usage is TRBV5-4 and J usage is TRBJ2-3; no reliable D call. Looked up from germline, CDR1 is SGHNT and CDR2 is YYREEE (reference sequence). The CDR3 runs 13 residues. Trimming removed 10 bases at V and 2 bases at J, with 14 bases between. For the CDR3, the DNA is TGTGCCTGCCATAAGCCTGACACAGATACGCAGTATTTT. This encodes CACHKPDTDTQYF.

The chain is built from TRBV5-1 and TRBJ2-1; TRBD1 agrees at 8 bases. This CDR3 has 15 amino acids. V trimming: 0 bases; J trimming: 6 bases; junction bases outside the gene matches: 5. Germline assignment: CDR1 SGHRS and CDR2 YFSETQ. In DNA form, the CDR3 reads TGCGCCAGCAGCTTGGCCAAGACAGGGGTCAATGAGCAGTTCTTC. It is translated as CASSLAKTGVNEQFF.

Here the CDR3 reads CASSLAPGQPEAFF. The CDR3 bases are TGTGCCAGCAGCTTGGCACCGGGACAGCCCGAAGCTTTCTTT. The chain is built from TRBV5-6 and TRBJ1-1, with 7 nucleotides matching TRBD1. There are 14 residues in the CDR3. The V segment lost 0 bases and the J segment 8 bases; nucleotides outside the gene matches: 7. CDR1 SGHDT and CDR2 YYEEEE come from the germline V gene. Full variable domain (remainder filled in from reference TRBV5-6 and TRBJ1-1): DAGVTQSPTHLIKTRGQQVTLRCSPKSGHDTVSWYQQALGQGPQFIFQYYEEEERQRGNFPDRFSGHQFPNYSSELNVNALLLGDSALYLCASSLAPGQPEAFFGQGTRLTVV.

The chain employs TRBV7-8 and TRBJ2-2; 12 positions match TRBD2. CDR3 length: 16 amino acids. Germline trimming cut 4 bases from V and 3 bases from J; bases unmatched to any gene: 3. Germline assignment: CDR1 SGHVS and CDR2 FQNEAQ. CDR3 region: CASSWRLAGDTGELFF. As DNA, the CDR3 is TGTGCCAGCAGCTGGAGACTAGCGGGAGACACCGGGGAGCTGTTTTTT.

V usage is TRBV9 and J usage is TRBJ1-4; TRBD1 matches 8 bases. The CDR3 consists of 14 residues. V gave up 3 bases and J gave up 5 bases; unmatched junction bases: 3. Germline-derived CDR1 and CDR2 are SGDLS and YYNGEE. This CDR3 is CASSAGQENEKLFF. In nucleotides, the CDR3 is TGTGCCAGCAGCGCGGGACAGGAGAATGAAAAACTGTTTTTT.

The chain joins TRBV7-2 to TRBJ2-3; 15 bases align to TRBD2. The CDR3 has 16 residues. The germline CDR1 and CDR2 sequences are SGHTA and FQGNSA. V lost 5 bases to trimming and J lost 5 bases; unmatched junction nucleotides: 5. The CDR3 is CASSDRTSGRGDTQYF. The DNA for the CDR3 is TGTGCCAGCAGCGACAGGACTAGCGGGAGGGGAGATACGCAGTATTTT.

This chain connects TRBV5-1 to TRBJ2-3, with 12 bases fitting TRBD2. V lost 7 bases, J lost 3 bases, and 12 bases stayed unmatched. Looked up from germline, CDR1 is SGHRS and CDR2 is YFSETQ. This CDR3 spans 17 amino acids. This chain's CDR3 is CASGPRGLAGGTDTQYF. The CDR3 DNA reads TGCGCCAGCGGACCGAGGGGACTAGCGGGCGGAACAGATACGCAGTATTTT.

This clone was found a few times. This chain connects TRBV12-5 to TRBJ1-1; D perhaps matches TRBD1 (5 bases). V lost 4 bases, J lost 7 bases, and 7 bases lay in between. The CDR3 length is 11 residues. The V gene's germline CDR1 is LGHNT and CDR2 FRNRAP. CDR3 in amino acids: CASGWGGEAFF. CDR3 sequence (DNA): TGTGCTAGTGGTTGGGGGGGTGAAGCTTTCTTT.

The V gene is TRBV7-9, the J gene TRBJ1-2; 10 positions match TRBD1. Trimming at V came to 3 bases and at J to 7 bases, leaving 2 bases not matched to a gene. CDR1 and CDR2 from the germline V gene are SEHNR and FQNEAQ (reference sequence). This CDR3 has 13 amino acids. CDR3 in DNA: TGTGCCAGCAGCTTTGACAGGGGGCCTGGCTACACCTTC. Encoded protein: CASSFDRGPGYTF.

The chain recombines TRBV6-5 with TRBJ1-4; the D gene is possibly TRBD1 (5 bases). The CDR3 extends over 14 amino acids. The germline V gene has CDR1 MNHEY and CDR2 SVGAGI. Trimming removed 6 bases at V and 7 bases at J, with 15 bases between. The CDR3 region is CASRHQGSTEKLFF. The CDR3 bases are TGTGCCAGCAGGCACCAGGGATCGACTGAAAAACTGTTTTTT.

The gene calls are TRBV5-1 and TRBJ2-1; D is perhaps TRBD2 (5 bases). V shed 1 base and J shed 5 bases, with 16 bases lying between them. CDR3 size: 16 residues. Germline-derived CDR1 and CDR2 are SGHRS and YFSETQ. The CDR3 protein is CASSLLGITLDNEQFF. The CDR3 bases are TGCGCCAGCAGCTTGCTTGGGATAACACTAGACAATGAGCAGTTCTTC.

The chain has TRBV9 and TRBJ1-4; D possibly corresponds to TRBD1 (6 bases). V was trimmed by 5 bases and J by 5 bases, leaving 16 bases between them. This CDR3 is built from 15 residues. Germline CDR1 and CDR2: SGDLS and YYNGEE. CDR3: CASSQGGGLNEKLFF. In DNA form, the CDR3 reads TGTGCCAGCAGTCAGGGAGGGGGACTAAATGAAAAACTGTTTTTT.

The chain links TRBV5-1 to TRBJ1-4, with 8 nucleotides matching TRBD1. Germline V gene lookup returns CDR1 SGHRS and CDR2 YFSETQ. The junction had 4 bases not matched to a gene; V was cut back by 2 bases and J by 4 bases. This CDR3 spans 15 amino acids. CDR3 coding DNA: TGCGCCAGCAGCTTCTGGGGACAGGATAATGAAAAACTGTTTTTT. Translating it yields CASSFWGQDNEKLFF.

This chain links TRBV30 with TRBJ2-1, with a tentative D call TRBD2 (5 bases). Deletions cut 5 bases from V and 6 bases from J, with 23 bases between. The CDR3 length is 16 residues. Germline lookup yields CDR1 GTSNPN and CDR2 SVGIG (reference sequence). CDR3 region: CAWDLGSRRVFNEQFF. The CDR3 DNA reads TGTGCCTGGGACCTTGGGAGTCGGAGAGTCTTCAATGAGCAGTTCTTC.

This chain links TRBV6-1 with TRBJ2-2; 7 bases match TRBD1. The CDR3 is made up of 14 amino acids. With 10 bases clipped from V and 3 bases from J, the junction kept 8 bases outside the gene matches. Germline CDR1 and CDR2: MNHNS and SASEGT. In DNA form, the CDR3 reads TGTGCCACAGATCCGGGACAGCACACCGGGGAGCTGTTTTTT. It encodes CATDPGQHTGELFF.

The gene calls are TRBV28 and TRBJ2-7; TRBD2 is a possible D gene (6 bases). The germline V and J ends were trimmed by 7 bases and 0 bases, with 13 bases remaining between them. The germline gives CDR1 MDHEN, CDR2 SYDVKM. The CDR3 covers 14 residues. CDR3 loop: CASTVYSGSYEQYF. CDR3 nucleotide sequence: TGTGCCAGCACAGTTTATAGCGGCTCCTACGAGCAGTACTTC.